One sample yielded the 24 T cell receptor beta chains listed below, sequenced in a study of graft-versus-host responses after intestinal transplantation. These TCRs are of unknown antigen specificity. TCRdb's table, derived via immunoSEQ multiplex PCR, lists solely in-frame clones and lacks some. The table has about 110,000 clones, approximately 93% seen once; the top ten hold approximately 1%. The sample in question was unstimulated CD8+ T cells sorted from spleen or lymph node cells, obtained before transplant. Receptor source: a human donor who was the organ donor for an intestinal transplant.

V gene TRBV4-1 combines with J gene TRBJ1-5, with D maybe TRBD1 (6 bases). Looked up from germline, CDR1 is MGHRA and CDR2 is YSYEKL. This CDR3 has 13 residues. Trimming removed 5 bases from V and 4 bases from J, with 9 bases in between. For the CDR3, the DNA is TGCGCCAGCAGCGGAGGGGGTAATCAGCCCCAGCATTTT. This encodes CASSGGGNQPQHF.

This chain joins TRBV4-1 and TRBJ2-5, with a possible D match to TRBD2 (5 bases). Near its end, the DNA agrees better with TRBJ2-7, so the J call may be wrong. The CDR3 runs to 13 residues. Looked up from germline, CDR1 is MGHRA and CDR2 is YSYEKL. CDR3 sequence reads: CASSQGLLYEQYF. In DNA, the CDR3 is TGCGCCAGCAGCCAAGGACTACTATACGAGCAGTACTTC.

This clone was counted between two and nine times. V and J are TRBV4-3 and TRBJ2-7; D is unclear. The CDR3 runs 14 residues. V lost 1 base, J lost 4 bases, and 11 bases lay in between. Germline loops: CDR1 LGHNA, CDR2 YSLEER. The CDR3 loop reads CASSQAVGRYEQYF. DNA of the CDR3: TGCGCCAGCAGCCAAGCGGTAGGCAGGTACGAGCAGTACTTC.

The gene calls are TRBV18 and TRBJ2-7, with D perhaps TRBD1 (6 bases). V lost 3 bases and J lost 0, with 6 bases in between. Germline V CDR1 and CDR2: KGHSH, LQKENI. The CDR3 is made up of 13 amino acids. CDR3 in DNA: TGTGCCAGCTCACCGGACAGCTCCTACGAGCAGTACTTC. It codes for CASSPDSSYEQYF.

The chain is built from TRBV4-1 and TRBJ2-7; 8 bases are shared with TRBD2. The CDR3 has 15 amino acids. The germline CDR1 and CDR2 sequences are MGHRA and YSYEKL. The V and J ends lost 5 bases and 7 bases, in that order; junction bases with no gene match: 13. CDR3 nucleotide sequence: TGCGCCAGCAGCTCTCAGGGAGCGGGAGTAGGGGAGCAGTACTTC. This gives the protein CASSSQGAGVGEQYF.

The V and J genes are TRBV11-2 and TRBJ2-5; 10 nucleotides agree with TRBD2. The germline V gene encodes CDR1 SGHAT and CDR2 FQNNGV. Trimming took 0 bases from V and 2 from J; bases not matched to a gene: 6. The CDR3 contains 17 residues. The CDR3 DNA follows: TGTGCCAGCAGCTTAGAGGAACTAGCGGGACCTCAAGAGACCCAGTACTTC. Protein: CASSLEELAGPQETQYF.

The V gene is TRBV7-6, the J gene TRBJ2-1; D is unclear. The length of the CDR3 is 14 residues. V was shortened by 4 bases and J by 5 bases, with 12 bases between the two germline ends. CDR1 and CDR2 (germline): SGHVS, FNYEAQ. This CDR3 is CASSSSLANNEQFF. CDR3 sequence (DNA): TGTGCCAGCAGCTCAAGTCTCGCCAACAATGAGCAGTTCTTC.

V and J are TRBV6-1 and TRBJ2-1, with 9 nucleotides matching TRBD2. Germline V lookup: CDR1 MNHNS, CDR2 SASEGT. The CDR3 has 14 amino acids. V was clipped by 4 bases and J by 6 bases; unmatched bases: 4. CDR3 sequence reads: CASSGGLAGNEQFF. CDR3 nucleotides: TGTGCCAGCAGTGGGGGACTAGCAGGCAATGAGCAGTTCTTC.

CDR3 in DNA: TGTGCCAGCAGCTTCCCGGACAGGGGCCTTACTTCGCAAGACACTGAAGCTTTCTTT. Translated, it gives CASSFPDRGLTSQDTEAFF. The chain couples TRBV9 to TRBJ1-1; 9 bases match TRBD1. This CDR3 has 19 amino acids. V lost 4 bases, J lost 3 bases, and 19 bases stayed unmatched. CDR1 SGDLS and CDR2 YYNGEE come from the germline V gene.

The genes are TRBV5-1 and TRBJ2-3; D call uncertain. Trimming shortened V by 5 bases and J by 3 bases, and 16 bases separated the two germline ends. The CDR3 is made up of 15 amino acids. Germline-derived CDR1 and CDR2 are SGHRS and YFSETQ. CDR3 in amino acids: CASSRVVGWTDTQYF. The CDR3 bases are TGCGCCAGCAGTCGGGTGGTTGGTTGGACAGATACGCAGTATTTT. Filled out from reference TRBV5-1 and TRBJ2-3, the complete variable domain reads KAGVTQTPRYLIKTRGQQVTLSCSPISGHRSVSWYQQTPGQGLQFLFEYFSETQRNKGNFPGRFSGRQFSNSRSEMNVSTLELGDSALYLCASSRVVGWTDTQYFGPGTRLTVL.

The gene calls are TRBV30 and TRBJ1-1; tentatively, D is TRBD1 (6 bases). CDR1 is GTSNPN, CDR2 SVGIG, per germline (reference sequence). Trimming cost V 5 bases and J 8 bases, with 15 bases left between them. The CDR3 spans 12 residues. The CDR3 nucleotides are TGTGCCTGGGCTCTAAACAGGGAGGAAGCTTTCTTT. It translates to CAWALNREEAFF.

V and J are TRBV19 and TRBJ2-4, with D perhaps TRBD2 (5 bases). The CDR3 covers 14 residues. Looked up from germline, CDR1 is LNHDA and CDR2 is SQIVND (reference sequence). Trimming took off 9 bases at V and 0 bases at J, with 12 bases between the two ends. CDR3 nucleotides: TGTGCCAGCACCCACAGCGGAGCCAAAAACATTCAGTACTTC. Translation gives CASTHSGAKNIQYF.

V usage is TRBV5-1 and J usage is TRBJ2-3; unclear D gene. Looked up from germline, CDR1 is SGHRS and CDR2 is YFSETQ. There are 14 residues in the CDR3. V was shortened by 4 bases and J by 2 bases, with 11 bases between the two germline ends. The CDR3 is CASSPRALTDTQYF. The CDR3, as DNA: TGCGCCAGCAGCCCCCGGGCCCTCACAGATACGCAGTATTTT.

V usage is TRBV19 and J usage is TRBJ2-7; maybe TRBD2 (6 bases). This CDR3 region has 14 residues. V shed 4 bases and J shed 6 bases, with 16 bases lying between them. Germline assignment: CDR1 LNHDA and CDR2 SQIVND (reference sequence). The CDR3 here is CASSTTSRVREQYF. CDR3 nucleotides: TGTGCCAGTAGTACGACTAGTAGGGTCCGCGAGCAGTACTTC.

This chain uses TRBV7-2 with TRBJ2-5, with D perhaps being TRBD1 or TRBD2 (5 bases each). Trimming removed 3 bases at V and 5 bases at J, with 10 bases between. CDR1 and CDR2 from the germline V gene are SGHTA and FQGNSA. The CDR3 length is 13 residues. The CDR3 DNA sequence: TGTGCCAGCAGCTTTTGGGGGTGGGAGACCCAGTACTTC. Encoded protein: CASSFWGWETQYF.

This chain links TRBV4-1 with TRBJ1-2; the match to TRBD1 covers 8 bases. The CDR3 contains 14 residues. V shed 4 bases, J shed 1 base, and the junction held 2 bases outside the gene matches. The germline gives CDR1 MGHRA, CDR2 YSYEKL. The CDR3, as DNA: TGCGCCAGCAGCCTGGACAGGGTTAACTATGGCTACACCTTC. Amino acid sequence: CASSLDRVNYGYTF.

V and J are TRBV13 and TRBJ1-4; D is possibly TRBD1 (6 bases). From germline, CDR1 is PRHDT and CDR2 FYEKMQ (reference sequence). The CDR3 runs to 14 residues. Deletions cut 2 bases from V and 8 bases from J, with 12 bases between. Here the CDR3 DNA reads TGTGCCAGCAGCTTATCCGGGGGCCAGGAAAAACTGTTTTTT. The encoded protein is CASSLSGGQEKLFF. Filled out from reference TRBV13 and TRBJ1-4, the complete variable domain reads AAGVIQSPRHLIKEKRETATLKCYPIPRHDTVYWYQQGPGQDPQFLISFYEKMQSDKGSIPDRFSAQQFSDYHSELNMSSLELGDSALYFCASSLSGGQEKLFFGSGTQLSVL.

The chain joins TRBV15 to TRBJ2-1; TRBD2 agrees at 9 bases. This CDR3 is built from 17 residues. V shed 4 bases and J 2 bases; nucleotides not matched to a gene: 9. CDR1 LNHNV and CDR2 YYDKDF come from the germline V gene (reference sequence). The CDR3 here is CATSTVAGAHPYNEQFF. The CDR3 nucleotides are TGTGCCACCAGCACCGTAGCGGGAGCCCATCCCTACAATGAGCAGTTCTTC.

The chain carries TRBV11-3 and TRBJ2-5, with D possibly matching TRBD1 (6 bases). V lost 3 bases and J 1 base, leaving 9 bases between the germline ends. CDR1 is SGHNT, CDR2 YENEEA, per germline. The CDR3 spans 14 residues. CDR3 protein: CASSFTGFQETQYF. As DNA, the CDR3 is TGTGCCAGCAGCTTCACAGGGTTCCAAGAGACCCAGTACTTC.

This chain connects TRBV2 to TRBJ2-3; D may be TRBD2 (5 bases). The CDR3 is 13 residues long. The germline V gene has CDR1 SNHLY and CDR2 FYNNEI. The V and J ends lost 6 bases and 4 bases respectively, with 11 bases between them. This CDR3 reads CASRGDGADTQYF. The DNA for the CDR3 is TGTGCCAGCAGGGGAGATGGGGCAGATACGCAGTATTTT.

The chain employs TRBV29-1 and TRBJ2-1; 9 positions match TRBD2. The CDR3 length is 16 residues. Trimming took 5 bases from V and 0 from J; bases not matched to a gene: 8. Germline V gene data show CDR1 as SQVTM and CDR2 as ANQGSEA. The CDR3 loop is CSVPDDSGSSYNEQFF. The CDR3 DNA reads TGCAGCGTTCCTGATGATAGCGGGAGCTCCTACAATGAGCAGTTCTTC.

V gene TRBV27 combines with J gene TRBJ2-4; 9 nucleotides align to TRBD1. Germline-derived CDR1 and CDR2 are MNHEY and SMNVEV (reference sequence). With 6 bases clipped from V and 2 bases from J, the junction kept 5 bases outside the gene matches. The CDR3 spans 15 residues. The CDR3 here is CASRLDRGTKNIQYF. CDR3 nucleotides: TGTGCCAGCAGACTTGACAGGGGGACCAAAAACATTCAGTACTTC.

V gene TRBV28 combines with J gene TRBJ1-5; unclear D gene. Germline lookup yields CDR1 MDHEN and CDR2 SYDVKM. This CDR3 has 16 residues. With 6 bases removed from V and 2 bases from J, the gap between germline ends came to 17 bases. This chain's CDR3 is CASRHLLGFGNQPQHF. In DNA, the CDR3 is TGTGCCAGCAGGCACCTTTTAGGCTTTGGCAATCAGCCCCAGCATTTT. Full variable domain (remainder filled in from reference TRBV28 and TRBJ1-5): DVKVTQSSRYLVKRTGEKVFLECVQDMDHENMFWYRQDPGLGLRLIYFSYDVKMKEKGDIPEGYSVSREKKERFSLILESASTNQTSMYLCASRHLLGFGNQPQHFGDGTRLSIL.

The V call is TRBV28, the J call TRBJ2-5; D not resolved. The CDR3 spans 15 residues. Per germline, CDR1 MDHEN and CDR2 SYDVKM. The V gene lost 2 bases and the J gene lost 3 bases, with 13 bases spanning the gap. As DNA, the CDR3 is TGTGCCAGCAGTTTAGATATAGCAACGGAAGAGACCCAGTACTTC. It codes for CASSLDIATEETQYF.